This entry concerns a single T cell receptor beta chain. Its specificity is unknown. At the DNA level, this CDR3 is encoded by other sequences in the same sample as well. The data were obtained in a study of a mutant IDH1 vaccine in newly diagnosed glioma. Time point of the sample: week 35, safety follow-up. Vaccination comprised doses that each held 300 ug of mutant IDH1 20-mer peptide, plus topical imiquimod. TCRdb's table, derived via immunoSEQ multiplex PCR, lists solely in-frame clones and lacks some. The sample shows approximately 60,000 clones, about 73% of them seen only once. The receptor comes from a man aged 45-65 years with glioma. Here the sequenced sample was PBMCs, taken from a glioma patient whose treatment included an IDH1 peptide vaccine.

CDR3 nucleotides: TGTGCCAGCAGCCTAAGGACAGATACGCAGTATTTT. Amino acid sequence: CASSLRTDTQYF. The V call is TRBV7-2, the J call TRBJ2-3; D is uncertain. The CDR3 extends over 12 amino acids. The germline V and J ends were trimmed by 5 bases and 3 bases, with 6 bases remaining between them. The germline V gene encodes CDR1 SGHTA and CDR2 FQGNSA.